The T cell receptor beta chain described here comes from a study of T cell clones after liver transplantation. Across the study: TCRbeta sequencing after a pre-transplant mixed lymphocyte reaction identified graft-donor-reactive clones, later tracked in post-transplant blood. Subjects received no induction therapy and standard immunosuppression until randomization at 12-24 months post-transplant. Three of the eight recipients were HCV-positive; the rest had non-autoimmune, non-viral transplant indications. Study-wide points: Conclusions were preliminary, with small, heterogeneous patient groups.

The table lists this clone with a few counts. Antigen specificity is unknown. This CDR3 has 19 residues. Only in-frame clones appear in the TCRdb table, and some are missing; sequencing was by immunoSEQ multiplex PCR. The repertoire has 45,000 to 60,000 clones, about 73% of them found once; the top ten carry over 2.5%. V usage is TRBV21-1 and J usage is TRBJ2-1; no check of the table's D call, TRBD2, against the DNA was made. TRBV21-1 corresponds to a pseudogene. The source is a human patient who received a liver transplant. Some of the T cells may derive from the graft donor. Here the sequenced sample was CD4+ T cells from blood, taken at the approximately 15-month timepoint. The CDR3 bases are TGTGCCAGCAGCAAAGAGAGGACTAGCGGGGCGATTACCTACAATGAGCAGTTCTTC. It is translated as CASSKERTSGAITYNEQFF.